These T cell receptor beta chains were read from a single sample in a study of a mutant IDH1 vaccine in newly diagnosed glioma. Their target antigens are unknown. The assay was immunoSEQ multiplex PCR, and TCRdb's table has in-frame clones only and misses some. The table lists about 54,000 clones, 80% to 90% of them singletons. The sequencing here drew on PBMCs, taken from a glioma patient whose treatment included an IDH1 peptide vaccine. The receptors were sampled from a woman between 18 and 30 years old with glioma. CDR3s include the opening cysteine and the closing phenylalanine or tryptophan. The order of the fields is CDR3 length, V gene, clone size, J gene, D gene, CDR3 protein, CDR3 DNA. The D gene is left open where the match is weak. Clone size is not always given. Where it is, it says once, few, many or a class for expanded clones.

15	TRBV7-9	-	TRBJ2-7	-	CASSLGVGEVYEQYF	TGTGCCAGCAGCTTAGGGGTCGGAGAGGTCTACGAGCAGTACTTC
16	TRBV18	-	TRBJ2-4	TRBD1	CASSLRQGLAKNIQYF	TGTGCCAGCTCACTTCGACAGGGGCTAGCCAAAAACATTCAGTACTTC
17	TRBV11-2	-	TRBJ2-6	-	CASSLIGSPPGANVLTF	TGTGCCAGCAGCTTAATCGGGAGCCCCCCTGGGGCCAACGTCCTGACTTTC
15	TRBV9	-	TRBJ2-7	TRBD2	CASSNLAGVAHEQYF	TGTGCCAGCAGCAACCTAGCGGGAGTGGCACACGAGCAGTACTTC
14	TRBV7-3	-	TRBJ2-3	TRBD1	CASSLQGAEGTQYF	TGTGCCAGCAGCTTACAGGGGGCGGAAGGTACGCAGTATTTT
14	TRBV6-6	few	TRBJ1-3	-	CASSLDGYGNTIYF	TGTGCCAGCTCCCTGGACGGATATGGAAACACCATATATTTT
13	TRBV29-1	-	TRBJ1-2	-	CSVAGTRDYGYTF	TGCAGCGTTGCCGGCACCCGGGACTATGGCTACACCTTC
14	TRBV29-1	-	TRBJ2-1	-	CSGKRTASGNEQFF	TGCAGCGGGAAAAGGACAGCCAGTGGGAATGAGCAGTTCTTC
18	TRBV5-6	-	TRBJ2-1	TRBD2	CASRMGELRLAGGPEQFF	TGTGCCAGCAGAATGGGGGAACTACGACTAGCGGGAGGGCCTGAGCAGTTCTTC
16	TRBV7-6	few	TRBJ2-2	-	CASSLLGGGKTGELFF	TGTGCCAGCAGCTTACTTGGAGGGGGGAAGACCGGGGAGCTGTTTTTT
16	TRBV5-4	-	TRBJ2-1	-	CASRDGRFLSAGEQFF	TGTGCCAGCAGGGATGGGAGGTTCCTCTCCGCAGGAGAGCAGTTCTTC
15	TRBV5-1	-	TRBJ2-1	-	CASSLARSPGNEQFF	TGCGCCAGCAGCTTGGCCCGGAGCCCGGGCAATGAGCAGTTCTTC
12	TRBV7-9	few	TRBJ1-2	-	CAAEGGTYGYTF	TGTGCCGCCGAAGGGGGAACCTATGGCTACACCTTC
14	TRBV5-5	-	TRBJ1-5	-	CASRNRDKEQPQHF	TGTGCCAGCAGGAACCGGGACAAAGAACAGCCCCAGCATTTT
15	TRBV19	once	TRBJ2-1	-	CASNNGGSSYNEQFF	TGTGCCAGTAATAACGGGGGAAGTTCCTACAATGAGCAGTTCTTC
13	TRBV30	once	TRBJ1-2	-	CAWSVRRSDGYTF	TGTGCCTGGAGTGTACGGCGGAGTGATGGCTACACCTTC
15	TRBV5-6	-	TRBJ2-5	TRBD1	CASSFWGQGRETQYF	TGTGCCAGCAGCTTTTGGGGACAGGGGAGAGAGACCCAGTACTTC
18	TRBV5-1	-	TRBJ2-1	TRBD2	CASSLEAGGVRSYNEQFF	TGCGCCAGCAGCTTGGAAGCGGGAGGTGTAAGGTCCTACAATGAGCAGTTCTTC
14	TRBV7-9	-	TRBJ2-1	-	CASIQLAWGDEQFF	TGTGCCAGCATCCAGTTGGCGTGGGGAGACGAGCAGTTCTTC
13	TRBV7-2	-	TRBJ1-5	-	CASSLFLNQPQHF	TGTGCCAGCAGCCTGTTCCTAAATCAGCCCCAGCATTTT
14	TRBV27	-	TRBJ2-2	TRBD2	CASSPTSGSGELFF	TGTGCCAGCAGTCCGACTAGCGGGAGCGGGGAGCTGTTTTTT
14	TRBV12-5	-	TRBJ1-1	TRBD1	CASGLGQGGAEAFF	TGTGCTAGTGGTTTGGGACAGGGGGGCGCTGAAGCTTTCTTT
13	TRBV10-3	-	TRBJ1-1	-	CAIRTDRNTEAFF	TGTGCCATCAGGACCGACAGAAACACTGAAGCTTTCTTT
14	TRBV5-6	-	TRBJ2-3	-	CASSLDSRGYTQYF	TGTGCCAGCAGCTTGGATTCGAGGGGATACACGCAGTATTTT
14	TRBV12-5	few	TRBJ2-5	TRBD2	CASGLDLAGETQYF	TGTGCTAGTGGTTTGGATCTAGCGGGAGAGACCCAGTACTTC
13	TRBV18	-	TRBJ1-1	-	CASTGGGLAEAFF	TGTGCCAGTACGGGAGGAGGATTGGCTGAAGCTTTCTTT
13	TRBV5-1	-	TRBJ1-1	-	CASRPEGYTEAFF	TGCGCCAGCAGGCCCGAAGGATACACTGAAGCTTTCTTT
20	TRBV27	-	TRBJ2-7	TRBD1	CASSSNLRWDRGQVEGEQYF	TGTGCCAGCAGTTCGAACCTGAGGTGGGACCGGGGACAGGTAGAAGGCGAGCAGTACTTC
14	TRBV18	-	TRBJ1-1	-	CASSPEGFGTEAFF	TGTGCCAGCTCACCGGAAGGGTTCGGAACTGAAGCTTTCTTT
16	TRBV4-2	-	TRBJ1-2	-	CASSQDIRVRWDGYTF	TGTGCCAGCAGCCAAGATATTAGGGTACGTTGGGATGGCTACACCTTC
13	TRBV11-2	-	TRBJ2-5	TRBD2	CASSLHSGETQYF	TGTGCCAGCAGCTTACATAGCGGGGAGACCCAGTACTTC
13	TRBV5-1	once	TRBJ1-2	-	CASSFGGNYGYTF	TGCGCCAGCAGCTTCGGTGGGAACTATGGCTACACCTTC
16	TRBV7-2	-	TRBJ2-1	TRBD2	CASSPRTSGGHREQFF	TGTGCCAGCAGCCCGCGGACTAGCGGGGGCCACAGAGAGCAGTTCTTC
13	TRBV4-3	once	TRBJ2-1	-	CASSLTRGAEQFF	TGCGCCAGCAGCCTCACAAGGGGAGCTGAGCAGTTCTTC
14	TRBV6-1	-	TRBJ2-7	TRBD2	CASSESGGAREQYF	TGTGCCAGCAGTGAAAGCGGGGGGGCCCGCGAGCAGTACTTC
13	TRBV11-2	-	TRBJ2-1	-	CASSPRLYNEQFF	TGTGCCAGCAGCCCGAGGTTGTACAATGAGCAGTTCTTC
17	TRBV4-1	-	TRBJ2-3	-	CASSQEPPGHVTDTQYF	TGCGCCAGCAGCCAAGAGCCTCCGGGACACGTCACAGATACGCAGTATTTT
14	TRBV11-1	-	TRBJ2-3	-	CASSAARESGTQYF	TGTGCCAGCAGCGCCGCCCGGGAGTCTGGTACGCAGTATTTT
13	TRBV6-5	-	TRBJ1-3	-	CATAPGSGNTIYF	TGTGCCACCGCCCCTGGCTCTGGAAACACCATATATTTT
16	TRBV2	-	TRBJ2-1	TRBD2	CASSDPGLAGLNEQFF	TGTGCCAGCAGTGACCCCGGACTAGCGGGACTCAATGAGCAGTTCTTC
14	TRBV7-3	-	TRBJ1-1	-	CASARRGRGYEAFF	TGTGCCAGCGCACGCCGGGGGCGCGGTTATGAAGCTTTCTTT
14	TRBV19	-	TRBJ1-2	TRBD1	CASSMRQGVYGYTF	TGTGCCAGTAGTATGCGACAGGGAGTCTATGGCTACACCTTC
14	TRBV28	-	TRBJ2-2	-	CASSPRRTTGELFF	TGTGCCAGCAGCCCCCGCCGGACAACGGGGGAGCTGTTTTTT
14	TRBV5-1	few	TRBJ1-1	-	CASSPGSLGTEAFF	TGCGCCAGCAGTCCAGGGTCCCTCGGGACTGAAGCTTTCTTT
15	TRBV6-5	once	TRBJ1-1	-	CASSYRSVANTEAFF	TGTGCCAGCAGTTATCGTAGTGTGGCGAACACTGAAGCTTTCTTT